These T cell receptor beta chains were read from a single sample in a study of blood T cell repertoires in COVID-19. Repertoires were generated with immunoSEQ multiplex PCR, while TCRdb's copy carries only in-frame clones and drops some. The sample lists 150,000 to 200,000 clones, under 80% occurring once. Sequenced: PBMCs or T cells enriched from blood (not recorded which). The receptors stem from a woman between 50 and 59 years old with acute COVID-19. Each CDR3 is given with its conserved first and last residue. The D gene is left open where the match is weak. The size field is filled for only some rows; it gives once, few, many or a size class.

NA | TRBJ1-1 | TRBV7-6 | NA | TGTGCCAGCAGTTCACAGTCCACTGAAGCTTTCTTT | CASSSQSTEAFF
NA | TRBJ2-3 | TRBV14 | TRBD1 | TGTGCCAGCAGCCATCGGGGGACAGGGCTGTTTACGCAGTATTTT | CASSHRGTGLFTQYF
once | TRBJ2-1 | TRBV5-4 | TRBD2 | TGTGCCAGCAGACTAGCGGGGGGTGCCTACAATGAGCAGTTCTTC | CASRLAGGAYNEQFF
NA | TRBJ1-6 | TRBV13 | TRBD1 | TGTGCCGCAGGGGGCGGTTCACCCCTCCACTTT | CAAGGGSPLHF
NA | TRBJ1-2 | TRBV2 | NA | TGTGCCAGCACAGTGGTCGACGGGGTGGTGGGCTACACCTTC | CASTVVDGVVGYTF
NA | TRBJ1-2 | TRBV30 | TRBD1 | TGTGCCTGGAGTGTCCCCGACAGGGATGGCGGCTACACCTTC | CAWSVPDRDGGYTF
NA | TRBJ2-1 | TRBV7-7 | NA | TGTGCCAGCAGCTCGGGGGGCTCTAGGGAGCAGTTCTTC | CASSSGGSREQFF
NA | TRBJ2-1 | TRBV6-1 | NA | TGTGCCAGCAGTCAAGCGGTACAGATCGGGGTCAAGTTCTTC | CASSQAVQIGVKFF
NA | TRBJ1-6 | TRBV7-8 | TRBD1 | TGTGCCAGCAGCTCCGGGACAGGGGCCAGCTCCTATAATTCACCCCTCCACTTT | CASSSGTGASSYNSPLHF
NA | TRBJ2-3 | TRBV6-5 | NA | TGTGCCAGCGGCAGGGATTACACAGATACGCAGTATTTT | CASGRDYTDTQYF
NA | TRBJ2-5 | TRBV24-1 | TRBD2 | TGTGCCACCAGTGACCCTGGCGGGAGCGGAAAGGGAGAGACCCAGTACTTC | CATSDPGGSGKGETQYF
NA | TRBJ1-2 | TRBV7-2 | NA | TGTGCCAGCAGCTTAGGGGGGGGCAGGGGCCCGTATGGCTACACCTTC | CASSLGGGRGPYGYTF
few | TRBJ1-4 | TRBV7-9 | TRBD1 | TGTGCCAGCAGCTTAGGCGGGACAGGTGACGAAAAACTGTTTTTT | CASSLGGTGDEKLFF
NA | TRBJ2-2 | TRBV29-1 | TRBD1 | TGCAGCGTCCCCAATCCGGGACAGGGCTCCGGGGAGCTGTTTTTT | CSVPNPGQGSGELFF
NA | TRBJ2-6 | TRBV11-1 | NA | TGTGCCAGCAAAACCAGTGAATCTGGGGCCAACGTCCTGACTTTC | CASKTSESGANVLTF
NA | TRBJ1-2 | TRBV2 | NA | TGTGCCAGCAGGGAGGGTTATGGCTACACCTTC | CASREGYGYTF
NA | TRBJ1-1 | TRBV7-3 | NA | TGTGCCAGCAGCCGCGAGGTGAACACTGAAGCTTTCTTT | CASSREVNTEAFF
NA | TRBJ2-3 | TRBV7-9 | NA | TGTGCCAGCAGCTCTGGGCCCGCGGGGGATACGCAGTATTTT | CASSSGPAGDTQYF
NA | TRBJ2-3 | TRBV15 | TRBD1 | TGTGCCACCAGCAGGGGGGGACAGGGGGATACGCAGTATTTT | CATSRGGQGDTQYF
NA | TRBJ2-4 | TRBV6-5 | NA | TGTGCCAGCAGTCTGACACAGGGTGCCGGCGATATTCAGTACTTC | CASSLTQGAGDIQYF
NA | TRBJ1-2 | TRBV1 | NA | TGCACCAGCAGCCGTTCCGGGACAGGGGGCGCAAACTATGGCTACACCTTC | CTSSRSGTGGANYGYTF
NA | TRBJ2-5 | TRBV5-6 | NA | TGTGCCAGCAGCTTCGGTATGGGGGGAGAGACCCAGTACTTC | CASSFGMGGETQYF
few | TRBJ1-1 | TRBV6-5 | NA | TGTGCCAGCAGTTACTCCGCAACTAGTCACAGTGAAGCTTTCTTT | CASSYSATSHSEAFF
NA | TRBJ1-4 | TRBV28 | NA | TGTGCCAGCAGTGAAATCAGGGCGGGAGATGAAAAACTGTTTTTT | CASSEIRAGDEKLFF
once | TRBJ1-5 | TRBV2 | NA | TGTGCCAGCAACCCGGGAACAAATCAGCCCCAGCATTTT | CASNPGTNQPQHF
NA | TRBJ1-5 | TRBV19 | NA | TGTGCCAGTAATCCTCAGGGCGCCAGCAATCAGCCCCAGCATTTT | CASNPQGASNQPQHF
NA | TRBJ2-3 | TRBV24-1 | TRBD2 | TGTGCCACCAGTGACACGACTAGCGGGGGTTCACATACGCAGTATTTT | CATSDTTSGGSHTQYF
few | TRBJ1-4 | TRBV7-8 | TRBD1 | TGTGCCAGCAGCTTACGGGCAGGGGGCGAAAAACTGTTTTTT | CASSLRAGGEKLFF
NA | TRBJ2-5 | TRBV7-2 | TRBD2 | TGTGCCAGCAGCCGTACTAGCGGTCCACAAGAGACCCAGTACTTC | CASSRTSGPQETQYF
NA | TRBJ1-5 | TRBV5-1 | TRBD1 | TGCGCCAGCAGCTTTCAGGGGGCGGCCAATCAGCCCCAGCATTTT | CASSFQGAANQPQHF